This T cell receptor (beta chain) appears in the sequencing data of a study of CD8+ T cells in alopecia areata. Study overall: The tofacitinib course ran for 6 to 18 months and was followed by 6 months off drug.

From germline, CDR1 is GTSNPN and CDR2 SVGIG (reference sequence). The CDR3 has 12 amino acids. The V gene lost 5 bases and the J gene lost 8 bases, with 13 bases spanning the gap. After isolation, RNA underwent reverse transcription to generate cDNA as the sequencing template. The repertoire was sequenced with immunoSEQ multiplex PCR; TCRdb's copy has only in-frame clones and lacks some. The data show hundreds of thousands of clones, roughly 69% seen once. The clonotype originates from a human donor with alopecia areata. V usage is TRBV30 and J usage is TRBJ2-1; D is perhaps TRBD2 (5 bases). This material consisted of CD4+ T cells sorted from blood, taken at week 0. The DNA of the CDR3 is TGTGCCTGGGGTAACTACGGGGATGAGCAGTTCTTC. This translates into CAWGNYGDEQFF.